This passage covers 5 T cell receptor beta chains from one sample sequenced in a study of cytomegalovirus exposure and HLA in healthy donors. This PCR relied on a set of 60 Vbeta primers and 13 Jbeta primers. The assay was immunoSEQ multiplex PCR, and TCRdb's table has in-frame clones only and misses some. The listing records some 120,000 clones. Input material: PBMCs. The receptors derive from a man aged 30 to 45 in good health and CMV-seronegative.

As concerns this clone: This sample also contains other DNA sequences that code for the same CDR3. This chain connects TRBV7-9 to TRBJ1-1, with D perhaps matching TRBD1 (5 bases). Trimming took off 2 bases at V and 5 bases at J, with 9 bases between the two ends. The CDR3 has 13 amino acids. Looked up from germline, CDR1 is SEHNR and CDR2 is FQNEAQ (reference sequence). The CDR3 spells CASSLPGGTEAFF. The CDR3 nucleotides are TGTGCCAGCAGCTTACCCGGGGGGACTGAAGCTTTCTTT.

V and J are TRBV4-1 and TRBJ2-3; 14 nucleotides match TRBD2. The CDR3 contains 19 residues. The V and J ends lost 4 bases and 5 bases, in that order; junction bases with no gene match: 14. Germline V gives CDR1 MGHRA, CDR2 YSYEKL. The CDR3 spells CASSPLIPGTSGSRDTQYF. CDR3 nucleotide sequence: TGCGCCAGCAGCCCCTTAATCCCCGGGACTAGCGGGAGTCGAGATACGCAGTATTTT.

This chain links TRBV6-5 with TRBJ2-4; D not certain. The CDR3 runs 14 residues. Deletions cut 6 bases from V and 8 bases from J, with 17 bases between. Germline V gene data show CDR1 as MNHEY and CDR2 as SVGAGI. CDR3: CASRILSNSDIQYF. DNA of the CDR3: TGTGCCAGCAGGATTCTCAGTAATTCTGACATTCAGTACTTC.

The CDR3 nucleotides are TGCGCCAGCAGTGATGGACTAGCGGGAGCAGATACGCAGTATTTT. Protein product: CASSDGLAGADTQYF. The chain carries TRBV10-1 and TRBJ2-3; 13 bases are shared with TRBD2. V lost 3 bases, J lost 4 bases, and 1 base stayed unmatched. The germline V gene encodes CDR1 WNHNN and CDR2 SYGVQD (reference sequence). CDR3 size: 15 residues.

This sequence joins TRBV27 and TRBJ2-5; TRBD2 matches at 12 bases. The J call may be faulty, since TRBJ2-7 better matches the DNA end. This CDR3 is built from 16 residues. Germline CDR1 and CDR2: MNHEY and SMNVEV (reference sequence). The CDR3 spells CASSATSGSRPGEQYF. CDR3 nucleotide sequence: TGTGCCAGCAGTGCGACTAGCGGGAGCCGACCGGGCGAGCAGTACTTC.